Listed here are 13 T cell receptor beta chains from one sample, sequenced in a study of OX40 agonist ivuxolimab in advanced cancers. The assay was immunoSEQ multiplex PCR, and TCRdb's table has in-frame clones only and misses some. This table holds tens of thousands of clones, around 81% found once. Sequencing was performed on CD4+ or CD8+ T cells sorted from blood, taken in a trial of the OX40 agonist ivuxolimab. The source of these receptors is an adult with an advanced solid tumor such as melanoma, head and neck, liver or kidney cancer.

The CDR3 DNA follows: TGTGCCAGCAGTTATGGAATAGGAGACATGTACGAGCAGTACTTC. Translation: CASSYGIGDMYEQYF. The V and J genes are TRBV6-5 and TRBJ2-7; D gene unclear. Germline lookup yields CDR1 MNHEY and CDR2 SVGAGI. CDR3 length equals 15 residues. The V and J ends lost 3 bases and 4 bases respectively, with 16 bases between them.

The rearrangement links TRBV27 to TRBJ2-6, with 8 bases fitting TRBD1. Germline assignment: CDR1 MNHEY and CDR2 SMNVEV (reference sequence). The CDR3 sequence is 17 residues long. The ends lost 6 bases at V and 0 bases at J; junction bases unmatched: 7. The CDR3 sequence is CASSLGQVSSGANVLTF. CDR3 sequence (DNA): TGTGCCAGCAGCCTGGGACAGGTGAGCTCTGGGGCCAACGTCCTGACTTTC.

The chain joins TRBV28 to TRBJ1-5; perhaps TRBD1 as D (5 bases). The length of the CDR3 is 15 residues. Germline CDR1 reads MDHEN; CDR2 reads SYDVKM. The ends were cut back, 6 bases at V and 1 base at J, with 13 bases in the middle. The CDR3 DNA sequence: TGTGCCAGCAGCGGTCCCGACAGAAGCAATCAGCCCCAGCATTTT. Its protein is CASSGPDRSNQPQHF.

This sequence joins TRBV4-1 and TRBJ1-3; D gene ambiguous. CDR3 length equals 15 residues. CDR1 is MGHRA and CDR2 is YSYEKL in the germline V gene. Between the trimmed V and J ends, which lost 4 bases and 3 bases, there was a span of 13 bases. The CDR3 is CASSPLGAGGNTIYF. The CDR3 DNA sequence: TGCGCCAGCAGCCCCCTTGGTGCGGGTGGAAACACCATATATTTT.

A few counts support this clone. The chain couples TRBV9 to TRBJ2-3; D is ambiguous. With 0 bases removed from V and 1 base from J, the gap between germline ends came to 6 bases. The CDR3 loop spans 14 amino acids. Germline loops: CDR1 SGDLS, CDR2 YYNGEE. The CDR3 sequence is CASSVEERTDTQYF. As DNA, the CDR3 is TGTGCCAGCAGCGTAGAGGAGCGCACAGATACGCAGTATTTT.

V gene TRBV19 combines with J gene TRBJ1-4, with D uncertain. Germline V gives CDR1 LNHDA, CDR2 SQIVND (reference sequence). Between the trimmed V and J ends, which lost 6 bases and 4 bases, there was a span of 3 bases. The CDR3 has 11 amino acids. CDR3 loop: CASRFNEKLFF. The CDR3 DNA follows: TGTGCCAGTAGATTTAATGAAAAACTGTTTTTT.

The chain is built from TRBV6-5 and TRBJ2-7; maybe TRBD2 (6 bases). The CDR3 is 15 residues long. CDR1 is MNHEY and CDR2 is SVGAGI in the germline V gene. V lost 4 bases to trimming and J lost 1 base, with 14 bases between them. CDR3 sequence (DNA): TGTGCCAGCAGTTTCCGAGGGGACTCATCCTACGAGCAGTACTTC. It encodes CASSFRGDSSYEQYF.

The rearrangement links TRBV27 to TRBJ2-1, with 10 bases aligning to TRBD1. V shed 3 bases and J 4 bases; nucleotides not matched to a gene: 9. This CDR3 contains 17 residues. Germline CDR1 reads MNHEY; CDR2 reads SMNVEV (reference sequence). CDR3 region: CASSFLPRGQGYNEQFF. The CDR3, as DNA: TGTGCCAGCAGTTTCCTACCAAGGGGACAGGGGTACAATGAGCAGTTCTTC.

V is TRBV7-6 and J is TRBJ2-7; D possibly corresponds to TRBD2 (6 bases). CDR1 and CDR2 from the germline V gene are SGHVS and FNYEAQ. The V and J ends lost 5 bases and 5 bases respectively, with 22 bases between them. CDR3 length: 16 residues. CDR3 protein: CASSREPGPQRDEQYF. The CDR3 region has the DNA TGTGCCAGCAGCCGAGAGCCGGGGCCCCAGCGGGACGAGCAGTACTTC.

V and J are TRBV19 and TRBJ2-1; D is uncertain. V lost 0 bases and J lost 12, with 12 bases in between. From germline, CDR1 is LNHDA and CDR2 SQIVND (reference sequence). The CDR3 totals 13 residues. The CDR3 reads CASSIDGISGQFF. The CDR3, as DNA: TGTGCCAGTAGTATAGACGGCATCTCGGGGCAGTTCTTC.

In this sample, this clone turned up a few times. CDR3 protein: CASSAGQGVDTEAFF. The CDR3 coding sequence is TGTGCCAGCAGCGCGGGACAGGGAGTTGACACTGAAGCTTTCTTT. The chain combines TRBV11-3 with TRBJ1-1; TRBD1 agrees at 9 bases. The V gene end was trimmed by 5 bases and the J gene end by 3 bases; junction bases not matched to a gene: 7. Germline V CDR1 and CDR2: SGHNT, YENEEA. This CDR3 spans 15 amino acids. Drawing the rest from reference TRBV11-3 and TRBJ1-1, the complete variable domain is EAGVVQSPRYKIIEKKQPVAFWCNPISGHNTLYWYLQNLGQGPELLIRYENEEAVDDSQLPKDRFSAERLKGVDSTLKIQPAELGDSAVYLCASSAGQGVDTEAFFGQGTRLTVV.

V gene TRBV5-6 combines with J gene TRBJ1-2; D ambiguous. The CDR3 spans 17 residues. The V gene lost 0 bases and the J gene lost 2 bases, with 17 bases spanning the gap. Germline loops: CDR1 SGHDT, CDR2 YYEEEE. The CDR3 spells CASSLGRRTYSNYGYTF. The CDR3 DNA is TGTGCCAGCAGCTTGGGTCGCAGGACCTACTCGAACTATGGCTACACCTTC.

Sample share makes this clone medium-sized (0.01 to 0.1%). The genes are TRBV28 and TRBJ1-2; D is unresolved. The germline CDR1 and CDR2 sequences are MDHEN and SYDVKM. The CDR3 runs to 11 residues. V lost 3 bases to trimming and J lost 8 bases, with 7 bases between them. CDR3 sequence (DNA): TGTGCCAGCAGTTTGGGTCAAGGCTACACCTTC. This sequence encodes CASSLGQGYTF.